Listed below are T cell receptor beta chains from one sample, sequenced in a study of T cell repertoires in cytomegalovirus infection. TCRdb itself ran the reads through MiXCR, one entry per CDR3 protein. The sample carries more than 650,000 distinct CDR3 sequences, less than 40% recorded once. The specimen was PBMCs. The receptor set was obtained from a human donor in good health (CMV status not recorded). Some clones in this sample may be carry-over from other donors' samples. CDR3s include the opening cysteine and the closing phenylalanine or tryptophan. D genes are given only for firm matches. Rows may omit the clone size; those that give it use once, few, many or a size class.

>few|TRBJ1-1|TRBV15|TRBD1|16
TGTGCCACCAGCCCTAAAGCGGGCAGGGGGATAATTGAAGCTTTCTTT
CATSPKAGRGIIEAFF
>many|TRBJ1-2|TRBV7-9|TRBD1|15
TGTGCCAGCAGCCAAATCGGGACAGAGAACTATGGCTACACCTTC
CASSQIGTENYGYTF
>many|TRBJ1-1|TRBV7-2|-|13
TGTGCCAGCAGCTTAGTGGGGAGCACTGAAGCTTTCTTT
CASSLVGSTEAFF
>few|TRBJ2-2|TRBV6-6|-|14
TGTGCCAGCACCGTGACAGGACCTACCGGGGAGCTGTTTTTT
CASTVTGPTGELFF
>-|TRBJ2-5|TRBV6-2/TRBV6-3|TRBD2|15
TGTGCCAGCAGTCGACCTAGCGGGAGTCAGGAGACCCAGTACTTC
CASSRPSGSQETQYF
>many|TRBJ1-4|TRBV19|-|19
TGTGCCAGTAGTTCCCGCCGGCTCAGCGAAATTGCAACTAATGAAAAACTGTTTTTT
CASSSRRLSEIATNEKLFF
>many|TRBJ1-5|TRBV7-2|TRBD1|15
TGTGCCAGCAGCTTAGTCTCAGGGGGGGATCAGCCCCAGCATTTT
CASSLVSGGDQPQHF
>-|TRBJ1-4|TRBV7-8|-|16
TGTGCCAGCAGCTTAGCGCGAACAGTGGCGGGGGAAAAACTGTTTTTT
CASSLARTVAGEKLFF
>-|TRBJ2-5|TRBV10-2|-|16
TGCGCCAGCAGTGATCTTCAGGGGTTCTCGAAAGAGACCCAGTACTTC
CASSDLQGFSKETQYF
>few|TRBJ2-1|TRBV27|TRBD1|15
TGTGCCAGCACCCAAGACAGGGCCACCTACAATGAGCAGTTCTTC
CASTQDRATYNEQFF
>-|TRBJ1-6|TRBV11-2|-|15
TGTGCCAGCAGCTTAGTTGTCAGCGAAAGTTCACCCCTCCACTTT
CASSLVVSESSPLHF
>many|TRBJ1-2|TRBV27|TRBD1|16
TGTGCCAGCAGTTTTTCTACCGGACAGGGGGACTATGGCTACACCTTC
CASSFSTGQGDYGYTF
>-|TRBJ2-1|TRBV7-3|-|15
TGTGCCAGCAGCTTAACGAAGGGCCGATACAATGAGCAGTTCTTC
CASSLTKGRYNEQFF
>many|TRBJ2-6|TRBV6-1|TRBD1|21
TGTGCCAGCAGTGAGAGGACAGGGATCGGAGGTGTACGCTCTGGGGCCAACGTCCTGACTTTC
CASSERTGIGGVRSGANVLTF
>-|TRBJ2-5|TRBV12-3/TRBV12-4|-|14
TGTGCCAGCAGGGAGGGGGGTTGGGGCGAGACCCAGTACTTC
CASREGGWGETQYF